A selection of T cell receptor beta chains follows, all from one sample in a study of blood T cell repertoires in COVID-19. Repertoires were generated with immunoSEQ multiplex PCR, while TCRdb's copy carries only in-frame clones and drops some. The sample includes 110,000 to 150,000 clones, 75% to 90% of them seen just once. Sequenced input: peripheral blood. The receptors here all came from a human donor in a cohort sampled during active COVID-19. Each CDR3 is given with its conserved first and last residue. Each record gives: CDR3 protein, V gene, J gene.

CDR3aa: CASSQDTSGGELPQYF; v_gene: TRBV3-1/TRBV3-2; j_gene: TRBJ2-3
CDR3aa: CASSQVGTSGIASSYNEQFF; v_gene: TRBV4-2; j_gene: TRBJ2-1
CDR3aa: CASSRGEGDTEAFF; v_gene: TRBV5-1; j_gene: TRBJ1-1
CDR3aa: CASSLVQGVEAFF; v_gene: TRBV7-9; j_gene: TRBJ1-1
CDR3aa: CASKTGDLNSEAFF; v_gene: TRBV11-3; j_gene: TRBJ1-1
CDR3aa: CASSTGNRETQYF; v_gene: TRBV2; j_gene: TRBJ2-5
CDR3aa: CASSLANYNEQFF; v_gene: TRBV11-1; j_gene: TRBJ2-1
CDR3aa: CASSEGLAGGQETQYF; v_gene: TRBV2; j_gene: TRBJ2-5
CDR3aa: CASSLGLAGVNEQFF; v_gene: TRBV5-1; j_gene: TRBJ2-1
CDR3aa: CASSLVWTGGSGANVLTF; v_gene: TRBV5-1; j_gene: TRBJ2-6
CDR3aa: CASSTPLGQGYEQYF; v_gene: TRBV21-1; j_gene: TRBJ2-7
CDR3aa: CASSLYGSLAGEQYEQFF; v_gene: TRBV5-1; j_gene: TRBJ2-1
CDR3aa: CASSSGLAGGQKTQYF; v_gene: TRBV7-2; j_gene: TRBJ2-5
CDR3aa: CASRQQLNTEAFF; v_gene: TRBV6-5; j_gene: TRBJ1-1
CDR3aa: CASSLGTGGHEQFF; v_gene: TRBV5-1; j_gene: TRBJ2-1
CDR3aa: CASSQRGGAGIQYF; v_gene: TRBV14; j_gene: TRBJ2-4
CDR3aa: CASSPQPNYGYTF; v_gene: TRBV2; j_gene: TRBJ1-2
CDR3aa: CATRGLGSSGANVLTF; v_gene: TRBV7-6; j_gene: TRBJ2-6
CDR3aa: CASSQDPPERIEKLFF; v_gene: TRBV4-1; j_gene: TRBJ1-4
CDR3aa: CASSQAVAGYYEQYF; v_gene: TRBV4-2; j_gene: TRBJ2-7
CDR3aa: CASSFFRARQYTEAFF; v_gene: TRBV5-6; j_gene: TRBJ1-1
CDR3aa: CASSNPGTSGEETQYF; v_gene: TRBV7-3; j_gene: TRBJ2-5
CDR3aa: CASSLGQGGNEQFF; v_gene: TRBV11-2; j_gene: TRBJ2-1
CDR3aa: CASSPLDRVGTEAFF; v_gene: TRBV11-3; j_gene: TRBJ1-1
CDR3aa: CASSQMPSSYEQYF; v_gene: TRBV5-1; j_gene: TRBJ2-7
CDR3aa: CASSPSGNNEQFF; v_gene: TRBV7-8; j_gene: TRBJ2-1